This T cell receptor (beta chain) originates from a study of blood T cell repertoires in COVID-19 (TCRdb year 2020). About the study as a whole: The collaborator samples originated in the United States, Italy and Spain and spanned the acute and convalescent phases of COVID-19. The material from the prospective study consisted of cDNA or gDNA derived from T cells, B-cell-depleted T cells, or PBMCs. Deeply sampled blood TCRbeta repertoires from subjects exposed to, actively infected with, or recovered from COVID-19 were included in the dataset. The repertoires were released in a freely available public database intended as a resource for research on the immune response to SARS-CoV-2. The samples were drawn from two sources: the first 160 participants of the ongoing ImmuneRACE study, and over 950 subjects contributed by 6 global collaborators. A de-identified subject ID, COVID-19 status, age in years and sex were almost always included in the sample metadata. Where available, HLA class I and class II types were obtained from metadata supplied by the sample provider rather than from assay-based typing. Study-level results and caveats: The amount of clinical and demographic metadata varied by source and participant and was provided uncurated.

CDR1 and CDR2, per the germline V gene (reference sequence), are MNHEY and SMNVEV. The cysteine opens and the phenylalanine closes a CDR3 of 15 amino acids. Kept here is only the CDR3 DNA, which spans 45 bases and is read in frame from base 1. V drops 4 bases and J drops 5 bases, leaving 14 bases in between. TCRbeta CDR3 regions were amplified from genomic DNA using the immunoSEQ Assay, a bias-controlled multiplex PCR. The source study handled its data this way. Within the assay, amplification of reference gene primers was used to estimate how many nucleated cells each sample contained. To quantify the absolute abundance of each unique TCRbeta CDR3 rearrangement, sequence reads were collapsed and filtered. Productive Simpson clonality was computed per sample as the square root of Simpson's diversity index over productive rearrangements. Not all clones reach the TCRdb copy of this immuneACCESS table, which keeps in-frame sequences only. Checked studies attribute under half of the gap to unresolved V genes and leave the rest unexplained. That table supplies the V and J calls and clone size; D and trimming were determined from the DNA. This sample has about 230,000 clones in its table, and more than 65% of those were observed once. Together, the top ten hold around 4% of the sample.

This clone was detected a few times. There is no known antigen for this receptor. Per-nucleotide qualities are absent, and no much larger clonotype sits a single base away. The collaborating institutions used their own protocols to collect whole blood in K2EDTA tubes. For TCRbeta analysis, collaborators shipped samples in one of three forms: frozen whole blood, isolated PBMCs, or DNA extracted from either of those sample types. The sequencing input was peripheral blood. The sequence links TRBV27 to TRBJ2-2, with a weak D call of TRBD1 (5 bases match). This receptor was identified in a man aged 50-59 years with active or convalescent COVID-19. The nucleotides are TGTGCCAGCAGTTCCGACAGTGTGGGTACCGGGGAGCTGTTTTTT. This gives the protein CASSSDSVGTGELFF.